This T cell receptor (beta chain) derives from a study of T cell responses to AZD1222 COVID-19 vaccine. The study's findings and limits: It should be noted that donors were predominantly white British and more often female, and clonal diversity was possibly underestimated. Per reports, nearly half of all spike-specific TCRs target regions that are unmutated in variants.

Using immunoSEQ multiplex PCR, the repertoire was profiled, and TCRdb retains in-frame clones only, with some absent. The sample lists about 130,000 clones; 75% to 90% were seen once. V lost 5 bases and J lost 0; bases outside the gene matches: 15. Per the germline V gene, CDR1 is SGHNT and CDR2 is YYREEE (reference sequence). The CDR3 covers 20 residues. As for this clone: Its antigen is currently unknown.

This specimen was peripheral blood, taken on day 0 of AZD1222 vaccination. This sequence was found in an adult in good health. This chain joins TRBV5-4 and TRBJ2-1; 12 positions match TRBD2. This CDR3 is CASSSPSGGGGLSSYNEQFF. DNA for the CDR3: TGTGCCAGCAGTTCGCCTAGCGGGGGGGGCGGCCTTAGCTCCTACAATGAGCAGTTCTTC.